The clone carrying this TCR beta chain was counted only a few times. The antigen remains unidentified. An end of the junction does not agree with germline; a read error may underlie this. The CDR3 has 14 amino acids. CDR1 is SSHAT, CDR2 FNYEAQ, per germline (reference sequence). This specimen belongs to a study of regulatory T cells in long-lasting Graves disease. Study results and caveats: Persistent disease samples used TRBV28, TRBJ1-2 and TRBJ2-5 preferentially. New patients shared fewer than 1,000 public clonotypes, and persistent patients shared more, with approximately 2,500.

The time point: newly diagnosed GD, antithyroid drugs for less than 3 months. Making the TCR library involved RNA that had been extracted from PBMCs. iRepertoire HTBI primers and Arm-PCR of CDR3 regions built TCR beta libraries. TCRdb reprocessed the multiplex PCR reads with MiXCR, giving one entry per CDR3 protein. Of about 450,000 distinct CDR3 sequences listed, around 13% are singletons. This sample also belongs to another study, concerning T cells in Graves' hyperthyroidism and ophthalmopathy. That paper notes: First-round RT-PCR of the TCR CDR3 relied on the HTBI primer set.

V is TRBV7-7 and J is TRBJ2-1, with a possible D match to TRBD2 (6 bases). The sample in question was peripheral blood mononuclear cells (PBMCs), obtained at new diagnosis, from a patient treated with antithyroid drugs. This receptor was identified in a woman between 45 and 60 years old with Graves disease. The CDR3 spells CASSLDGSGDEQFF. As DNA, the CDR3 is TGTGCTAGCAGCTTAGACGGGAGCGGCGATGAGCAGTTCTTC.